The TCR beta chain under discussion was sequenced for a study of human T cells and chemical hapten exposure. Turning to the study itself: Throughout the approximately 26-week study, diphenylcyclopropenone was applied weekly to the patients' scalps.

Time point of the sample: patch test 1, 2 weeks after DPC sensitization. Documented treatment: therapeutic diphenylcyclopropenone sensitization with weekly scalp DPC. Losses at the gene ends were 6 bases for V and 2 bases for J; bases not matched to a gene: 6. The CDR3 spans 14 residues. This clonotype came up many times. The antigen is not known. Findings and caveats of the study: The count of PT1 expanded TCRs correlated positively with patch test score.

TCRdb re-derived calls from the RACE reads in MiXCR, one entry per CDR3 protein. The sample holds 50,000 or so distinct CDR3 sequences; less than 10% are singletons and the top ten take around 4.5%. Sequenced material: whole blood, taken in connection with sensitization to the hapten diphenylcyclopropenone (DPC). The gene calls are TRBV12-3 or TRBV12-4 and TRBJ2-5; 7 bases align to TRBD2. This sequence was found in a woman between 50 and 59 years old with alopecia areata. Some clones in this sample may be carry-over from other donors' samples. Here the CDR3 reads CASRPPSGQETQYF. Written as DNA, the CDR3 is TGTGCCAGCAGACCACCTAGCGGACAAGAGACCCAGTACTTC.